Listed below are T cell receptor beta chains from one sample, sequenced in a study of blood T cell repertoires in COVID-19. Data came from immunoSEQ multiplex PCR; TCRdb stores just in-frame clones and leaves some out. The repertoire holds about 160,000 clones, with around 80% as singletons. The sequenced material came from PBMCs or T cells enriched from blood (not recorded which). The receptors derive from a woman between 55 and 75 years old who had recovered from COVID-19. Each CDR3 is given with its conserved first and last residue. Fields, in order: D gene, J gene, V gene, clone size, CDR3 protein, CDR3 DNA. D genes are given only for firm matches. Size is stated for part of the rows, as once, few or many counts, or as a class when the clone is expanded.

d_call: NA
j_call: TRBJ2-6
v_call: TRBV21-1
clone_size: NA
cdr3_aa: CASSNQRGTGLSSGANVLTF
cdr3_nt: TGTGCCAGCAGCAACCAACGAGGAACAGGTTTGAGCTCTGGGGCCAACGTCCTGACTTTC

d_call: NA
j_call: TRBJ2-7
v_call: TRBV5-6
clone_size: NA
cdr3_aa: CASSLVGADKPYEQYF
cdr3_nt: TGTGCCAGCAGCTTGGTGGGGGCGGACAAACCCTACGAGCAGTACTTC

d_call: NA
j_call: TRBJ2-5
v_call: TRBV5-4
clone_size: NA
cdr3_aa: CASSLTSEETQYF
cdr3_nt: TGTGCCAGCAGCTTAACCAGCGAAGAGACCCAGTACTTC

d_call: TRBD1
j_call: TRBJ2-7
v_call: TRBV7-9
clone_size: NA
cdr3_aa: CASSFRDRPYEQYF
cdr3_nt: TGTGCCAGCAGCTTCAGGGACAGGCCCTACGAGCAGTACTTC

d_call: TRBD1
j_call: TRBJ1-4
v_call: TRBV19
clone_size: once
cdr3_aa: CASSVGTGLTNEKLFF
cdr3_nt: TGTGCCAGTAGTGTGGGGACAGGGCTAACTAATGAAAAACTGTTTTTT

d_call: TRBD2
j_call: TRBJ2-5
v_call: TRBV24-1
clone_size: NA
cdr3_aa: CATSDPMTSERRETQYF
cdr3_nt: TGTGCCACCAGTGATCCAATGACTAGCGAGAGACGAGAGACCCAGTACTTC

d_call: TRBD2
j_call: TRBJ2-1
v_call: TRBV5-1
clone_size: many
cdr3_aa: CASSGTTRDNEQFF
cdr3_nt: TGCGCCAGCAGCGGGACTACCAGGGATAATGAGCAGTTCTTC

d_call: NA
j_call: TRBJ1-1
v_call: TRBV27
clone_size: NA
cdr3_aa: CASSFFGNTEAFF
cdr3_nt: TGTGCCAGCAGTTTTTTCGGGAACACTGAAGCTTTCTTT

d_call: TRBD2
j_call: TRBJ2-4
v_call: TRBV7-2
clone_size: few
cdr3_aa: CASSSRGTSRNIQYF
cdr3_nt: TGTGCCAGCAGCTCCCGCGGGACTAGCAGAAACATTCAGTACTTC

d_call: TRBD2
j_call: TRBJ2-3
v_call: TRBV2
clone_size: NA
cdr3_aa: CASSEGTSAPTDTQYF
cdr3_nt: TGTGCCAGCAGTGAAGGGACTAGCGCACCCACAGATACGCAGTATTTT

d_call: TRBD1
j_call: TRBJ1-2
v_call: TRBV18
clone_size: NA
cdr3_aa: CASSPGDRGPYGYTF
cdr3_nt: TGTGCCAGCTCACCTGGAGACAGGGGGCCGTATGGCTACACCTTC

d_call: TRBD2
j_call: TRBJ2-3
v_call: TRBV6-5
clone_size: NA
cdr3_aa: CASEGLAGSTDTQYF
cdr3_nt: TGTGCCAGCGAGGGACTAGCGGGGAGCACAGATACGCAGTATTTT

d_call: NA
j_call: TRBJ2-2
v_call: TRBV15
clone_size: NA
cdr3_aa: CATRAGLANTGELFF
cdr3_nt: TGTGCCACCAGGGCGGGGCTCGCGAACACCGGGGAGCTGTTTTTT

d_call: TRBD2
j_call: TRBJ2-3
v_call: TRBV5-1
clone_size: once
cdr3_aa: CASSRGLAGNQPRTDTQYF
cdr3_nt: TGCGCCAGCAGCAGGGGACTAGCGGGGAACCAGCCTCGCACAGATACGCAGTATTTT

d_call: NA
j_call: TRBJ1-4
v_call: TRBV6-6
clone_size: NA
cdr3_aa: CASSSTGLNEKLFF
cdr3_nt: TGTGCCAGCAGTTCGACAGGTTTGAACGAAAAACTGTTTTTT

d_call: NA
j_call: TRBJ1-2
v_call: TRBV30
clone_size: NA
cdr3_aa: CAWSVSHRDNYGYTF
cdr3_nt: TGTGCCTGGAGTGTATCTCACAGGGATAACTATGGCTACACCTTC

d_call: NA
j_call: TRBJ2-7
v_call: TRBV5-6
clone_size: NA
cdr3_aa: CASSLVSNEQYF
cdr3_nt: TGTGCCAGCAGCTTGGTGTCCAACGAGCAGTACTTC

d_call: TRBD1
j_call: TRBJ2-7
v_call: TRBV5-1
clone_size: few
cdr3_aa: CASSFKTGGTSYEQYF
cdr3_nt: TGCGCCAGCAGCTTTAAAACAGGGGGGACATCCTACGAGCAGTACTTC

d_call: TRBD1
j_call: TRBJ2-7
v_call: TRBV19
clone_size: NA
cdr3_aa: CASSIRAGGEIFSYEQYF
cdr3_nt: TGTGCCAGTAGTATTCGGGCAGGGGGCGAAATTTTCTCCTACGAGCAGTACTTC

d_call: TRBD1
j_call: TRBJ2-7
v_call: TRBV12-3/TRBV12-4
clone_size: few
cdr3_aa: CASSFTGQGEQYF
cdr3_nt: TGTGCCAGCAGTTTTACGGGACAGGGCGAGCAGTACTTC

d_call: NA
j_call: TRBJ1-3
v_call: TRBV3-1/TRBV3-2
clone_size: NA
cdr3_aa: CASSQSFSGNTIYF
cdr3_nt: TGTGCCAGCAGCCAATCTTTCTCTGGAAACACCATATATTTT

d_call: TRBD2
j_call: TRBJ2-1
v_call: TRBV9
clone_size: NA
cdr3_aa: CASSVESGDEQFF
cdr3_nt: TGTGCCAGCAGCGTAGAAAGCGGGGACGAGCAGTTCTTC

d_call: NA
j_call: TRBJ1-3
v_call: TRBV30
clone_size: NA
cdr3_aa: CAWREVHWKHHIF
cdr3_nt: TGTGCCTGGAGGGAGGTCCACTGGAAACACCATATATTT

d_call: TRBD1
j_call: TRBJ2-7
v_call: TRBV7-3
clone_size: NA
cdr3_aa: CASSLTGTGGRNEQYF
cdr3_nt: TGTGCCAGCAGCTTAACTGGGACAGGGGGCCGTAACGAGCAGTACTTC

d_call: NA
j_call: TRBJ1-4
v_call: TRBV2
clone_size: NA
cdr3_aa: CASSARGGANEKLFF
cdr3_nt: TGTGCCAGCAGTGCCAGAGGGGGGGCAAATGAAAAACTGTTTTTT

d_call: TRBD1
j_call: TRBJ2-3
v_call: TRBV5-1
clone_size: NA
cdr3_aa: CASSSQGATDTQYF
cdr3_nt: TGCGCCAGCAGCTCACAGGGGGCCACAGATACGCAGTATTTT

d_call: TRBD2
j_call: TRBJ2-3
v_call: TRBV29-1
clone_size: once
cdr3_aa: CSVVPSGGTSTDTQYF
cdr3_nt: TGCAGCGTTGTGCCTAGCGGGGGTACTAGCACAGATACGCAGTATTTT

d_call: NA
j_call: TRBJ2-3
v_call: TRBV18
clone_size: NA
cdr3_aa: CASSLTSRHGTDTQYF
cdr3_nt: TGTGCCAGCTCCCTCACGTCCCGACACGGCACAGATACGCAGTATTTT

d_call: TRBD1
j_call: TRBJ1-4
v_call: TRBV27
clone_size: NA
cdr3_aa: CASSFKGLRDREVEKLFF
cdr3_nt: TGTGCCAGCAGTTTTAAGGGACTCCGGGACAGGGAGGTTGAAAAACTGTTTTTT

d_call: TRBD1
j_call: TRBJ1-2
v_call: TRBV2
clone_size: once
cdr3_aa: CASSRDRNSYGYTF
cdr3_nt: TGTGCCAGCAGTCGGGACAGAAACTCTTATGGCTACACCTTC

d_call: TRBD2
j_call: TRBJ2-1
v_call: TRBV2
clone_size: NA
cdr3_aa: CASSGLAGGRHEQFF
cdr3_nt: TGTGCCAGCAGCGGACTAGCGGGGGGGCGGCATGAGCAGTTCTTC

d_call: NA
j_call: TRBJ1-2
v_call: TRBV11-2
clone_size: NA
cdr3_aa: CASSLRGAGYGYTF
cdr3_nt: TGTGCCAGCAGCTTAAGGGGAGCGGGGTATGGCTACACCTTC

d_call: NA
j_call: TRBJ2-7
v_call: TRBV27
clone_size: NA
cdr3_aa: CTEGQRNYEQYF
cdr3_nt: TGTACGGAGGGGCAACGAAACTACGAGCAGTACTTC

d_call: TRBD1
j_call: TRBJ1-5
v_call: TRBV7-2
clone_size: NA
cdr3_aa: CASSFSGGNQPQHF
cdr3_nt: TGTGCCAGCAGCTTCTCAGGGGGGAATCAGCCCCAGCATTTT

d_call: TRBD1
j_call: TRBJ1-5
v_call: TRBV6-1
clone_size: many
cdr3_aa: CASSEAGQGLQPQHF
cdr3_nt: TGTGCCAGCAGTGAAGCGGGACAGGGGTTACAGCCCCAGCATTTT

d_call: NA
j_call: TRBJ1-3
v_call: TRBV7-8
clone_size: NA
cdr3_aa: CASSLLSGLGNTIYF
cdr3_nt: TGTGCCAGCAGCTTATTATCGGGACTTGGAAACACCATATATTTT

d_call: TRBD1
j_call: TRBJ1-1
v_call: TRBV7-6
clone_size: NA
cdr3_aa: CASSLMQGATEAFF
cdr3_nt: TGTGCCAGCAGCTTAATGCAGGGGGCCACTGAAGCTTTCTTT

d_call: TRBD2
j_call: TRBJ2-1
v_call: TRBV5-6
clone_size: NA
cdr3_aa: CASSAQAGGEFNEQFF
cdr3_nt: TGTGCCAGCAGCGCCCAAGCGGGGGGCGAGTTTAATGAGCAGTTCTTC

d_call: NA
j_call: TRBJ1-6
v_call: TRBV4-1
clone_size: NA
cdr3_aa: CASSQVADSNSPLHF
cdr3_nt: TGCGCCAGCAGCCAAGTGGCAGATTCAAATTCACCCCTCCACTTT

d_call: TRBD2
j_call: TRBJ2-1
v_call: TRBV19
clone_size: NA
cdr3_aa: CASSSLAGGLYEQFF
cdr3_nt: TGTGCCAGTAGTTCACTAGCGGGGGGGCTCTATGAGCAGTTCTTC

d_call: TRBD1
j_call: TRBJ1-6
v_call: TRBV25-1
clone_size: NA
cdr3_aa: CASTEKDRGNSPLHF
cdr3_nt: TGTGCCAGCACCGAAAAGGACAGGGGTAATTCACCCCTCCACTTT

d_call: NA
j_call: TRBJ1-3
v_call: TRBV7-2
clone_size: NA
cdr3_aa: CASSLGPAGNTIYF
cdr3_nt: TGTGCCAGCAGCTTAGGCCCGGCTGGAAACACCATATATTTT

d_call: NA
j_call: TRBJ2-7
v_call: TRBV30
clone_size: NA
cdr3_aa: CAWSVGVGFHEQYF
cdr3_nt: TGTGCCTGGAGTGTCGGGGTGGGATTCCACGAGCAGTACTTC

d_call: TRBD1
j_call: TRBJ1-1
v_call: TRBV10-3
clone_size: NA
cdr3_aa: CAISEQGAPAEAFF
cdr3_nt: TGTGCCATCAGTGAACAGGGGGCCCCAGCTGAAGCTTTCTTT

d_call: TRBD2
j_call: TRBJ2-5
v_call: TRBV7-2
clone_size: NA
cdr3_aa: CASSWLGAGKGETQYF
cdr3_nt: TGTGCCAGCAGCTGGCTAGGAGCGGGGAAGGGAGAGACCCAGTACTTC

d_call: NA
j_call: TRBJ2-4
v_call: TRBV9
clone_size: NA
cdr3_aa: CASSVFERGNIQYF
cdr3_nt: TGTGCCAGCAGCGTATTCGAGCGAGGTAACATTCAGTACTTC

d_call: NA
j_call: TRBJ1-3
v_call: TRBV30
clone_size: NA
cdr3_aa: CAIAPAGFSGNTIYF
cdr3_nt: TGTGCTATCGCACCGGCAGGTTTCTCTGGAAACACCATATATTTT

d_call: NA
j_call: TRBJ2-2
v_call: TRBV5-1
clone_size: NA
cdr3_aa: CASSFDRFDGELFF
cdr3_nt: TGCGCCAGCAGCTTCGACAGGTTCGACGGGGAGCTGTTTTTT

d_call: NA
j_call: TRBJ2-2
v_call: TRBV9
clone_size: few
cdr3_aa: CASSVAGTGELFF
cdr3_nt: TGTGCCAGCAGCGTAGCCGGCACCGGGGAGCTGTTTTTT

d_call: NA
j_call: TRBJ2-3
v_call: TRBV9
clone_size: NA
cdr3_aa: CASSPKTHQGTDTQYF
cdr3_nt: TGTGCCAGCAGCCCCAAGACCCATCAGGGCACAGATACGCAGTATTTT

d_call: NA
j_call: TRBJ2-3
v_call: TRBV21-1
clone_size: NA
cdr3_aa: CASSFAGDRGQADTQYF
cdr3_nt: TGTGCCAGCAGCTTTGCAGGGGACAGGGGGCAAGCAGATACGCAGTATTTT

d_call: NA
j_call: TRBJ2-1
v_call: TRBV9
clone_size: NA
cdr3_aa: CASSVVNNEQFF
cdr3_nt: TGTGCCAGCAGCGTAGTTAACAATGAGCAGTTCTTC

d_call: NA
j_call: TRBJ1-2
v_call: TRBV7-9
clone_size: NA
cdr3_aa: CASSLAASTNYGYTF
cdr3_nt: TGTGCCAGCAGCTTAGCTGCGTCGACTAACTATGGCTACACCTTC

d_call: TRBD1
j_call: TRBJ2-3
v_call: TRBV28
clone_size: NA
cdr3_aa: CASSPQGAVDTQYF
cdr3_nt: TGTGCCAGCAGCCCACAGGGGGCAGTAGATACGCAGTATTTT

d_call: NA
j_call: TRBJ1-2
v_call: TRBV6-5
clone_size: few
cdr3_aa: CASIPGEGRSYGYTF
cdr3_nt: TGTGCCAGCATCCCTGGGGAGGGGCGCAGCTATGGCTACACCTTC

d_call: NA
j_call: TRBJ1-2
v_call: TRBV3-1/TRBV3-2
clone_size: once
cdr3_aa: CASSTGASAGRNGYTF
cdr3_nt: TGTGCCAGCAGCACGGGCGCCTCTGCGGGAAGAAATGGCTACACCTTC